A selection of T cell receptor beta chains follows, all from one sample in a study of CD8 T cells in Susac syndrome. TCRdb independently ran MiXCR on the immunoSEQ multiplex PCR reads; one entry per CDR3 protein. The sample contains more than 150,000 distinct CDR3 sequences, approximately 95% of which appear only once. Source material: CD8+ T cells from PBMCs. The receptors were sampled from a human donor with Susac syndrome. Both conserved end residues are part of each CDR3. The D gene is left open where the match is weak. Expanded clones get a size class; other rows say once, few or many, or leave the size out.

>TRBJ2-1|TRBD2|NA|TRBV24-1
TGTGCCACCAGTGACCCCCTAGCGGGGGTTGGGCAGTTCTTC
CATSDPLAGVGQFF
>TRBJ2-1|NA|NA|TRBV29-1
TGCAGCGTCGTGTATCGATACAATGAGCAGTTCTTC
CSVVYRYNEQFF
>TRBJ2-2|NA|NA|TRBV4-1
TGCGCCAGCAGCCAAGAAGACAGGAACACCGGGGAGCTGTTTTTT
CASSQEDRNTGELFF
>TRBJ1-2|NA|NA|TRBV6-6
TGTGCCAGCAGTTATCAGGCAGAAAGCTATGGCTACACCTTC
CASSYQAESYGYTF
>TRBJ2-7|NA|NA|TRBV9
TGTGCCAGCAGCGTATCGAGTACTGCGGCAACCTACGAGCAGTACTTC
CASSVSSTAATYEQYF
>TRBJ2-7|NA|NA|TRBV7-2
TGTGCCAGCAGCACCCACAGGGAATTGAGACTCTACGAGCAGTACTTC
CASSTHRELRLYEQYF
>TRBJ2-1|TRBD1|once|TRBV3-1
TGTGCCAGCAGCACCGGACAGGGCCCCTACAATGAGCAGTTCTTC
CASSTGQGPYNEQFF
>TRBJ2-7|TRBD1|NA|TRBV11-2
TGTGCCAGCAGCTCCACACAGGGGTTAACCTACGAGCAGTACTTC
CASSSTQGLTYEQYF
>TRBJ2-1|TRBD2|NA|TRBV7-6
TGTGCCAGCAGCTCCCGACTAGCGGGAGCGCCGGGTGATGAGCAGTTCTTC
CASSSRLAGAPGDEQFF
>TRBJ2-1|NA|NA|TRBV2
TGTGCCAGCAATCGGGGTATGGTAGGATACAATGAGCAGTTCTTC
CASNRGMVGYNEQFF
>TRBJ2-3|TRBD2|NA|TRBV29-1
TGCAGCGCTCCCGGCGGGGGGCCCCTCCAGACGCAGTATTTT
CSAPGGGPLQTQYF
>TRBJ2-1|NA|NA|TRBV7-3
TGTGCCAGCAGCGACGCCGCGCACCAAAACTACAATGAGCAGTTCTTC
CASSDAAHQNYNEQFF
>TRBJ1-1|NA|few|TRBV12-3/TRBV12-4
TGTGCCAGCAGTTTATTGAACACTGAAGCTTTCTTT
CASSLLNTEAFF
>TRBJ2-7|TRBD2|NA|TRBV9
TGTGCCAGCAGCGCGGGGACTAGCGGATCCTACGAGCAGTACTTC
CASSAGTSGSYEQYF
>TRBJ2-7|NA|NA|TRBV2
TGTGCCAGCAGGGGTAAAAGGGCTTGGGAGCAGTACTTC
CASRGKRAWEQYF
>TRBJ1-2|TRBD1|NA|TRBV12-3/TRBV12-4
TGTGCCAGCAGCCCCAAGGGGTACAGGGGATTTTTCGGTGGCTACACCTTC
CASSPKGYRGFFGGYTF
>TRBJ2-7|NA|NA|TRBV4-1
TGCGCCAGCAGCCAAACAGGGTCCCTCGAGCAGTACTTC
CASSQTGSLEQYF
>TRBJ2-3|TRBD2|NA|TRBV7-9
TGTGCCAGCAAACCTCGGGGGGGAAGCACAGATACGCAGTATTTT
CASKPRGGSTDTQYF
>TRBJ2-3|NA|NA|TRBV20-1
TGCAGTGCTTGGGGACCTATAGGCACAGATACGCAGTATTTT
CSAWGPIGTDTQYF
>TRBJ2-1|TRBD1|NA|TRBV2
TGTGCCAGCAGTGAAGACAGGGGGCTGGTGGGCTACAATGAGCAGTTCTTC
CASSEDRGLVGYNEQFF
>TRBJ2-7|NA|NA|TRBV7-2
TGTGCCAGCAGCTTAGCGCCTAGCGCAACCTACGAGCAGTACTTC
CASSLAPSATYEQYF
>TRBJ2-5|TRBD2|NA|TRBV4-1
TGCGGGGGGGGAGCAGCTTCGGGTTGGGAGACCCAGTACTTC
CGGGAASGWETQYF
>TRBJ2-5|TRBD1|once|TRBV20-1
TGCAGTGCGGAACGGGACAGCGAATACCAAGAGACCCAGTACTTC
CSAERDSEYQETQYF
>TRBJ2-7|TRBD1|NA|TRBV11-2
TGTGCCAGCAGCCCACAGGGGGCTGGCTACGAGCAGTACTTC
CASSPQGAGYEQYF
>TRBJ2-6|NA|NA|TRBV9
TGTGCCAGCAGCGAAGCAGGGCACAGCTCTGGGGCCAACGTCCTGACTTTC
CASSEAGHSSGANVLTF
>TRBJ2-3|NA|NA|TRBV29-1
TGCAGCGTTGATGGGGGACAAACACTCGCAGATACGCAGTATTTT
CSVDGGQTLADTQYF
>TRBJ2-7|TRBD2|NA|TRBV29-1
TGCAGCGTTGAAGAACTAGCGGGGCCGTCCTACGAGCAGTACTTC
CSVEELAGPSYEQYF
>TRBJ2-2|TRBD2|NA|TRBV11-2
TGTGCCAGCAGCCCACGACTAGCGTTGAACACCGGGGAGCTGTTTTTT
CASSPRLALNTGELFF
>TRBJ2-1|NA|NA|TRBV5-1
TGCGCCAGCAGGACGAACAATGAGCAGTTCTTC
CASRTNNEQFF
>TRBJ2-3|TRBD2|NA|TRBV20-1
TGCAGTGCTAGGCGGGGACTAGCGGGGAGAACAGATACGCAGTATTTT
CSARRGLAGRTDTQYF
>TRBJ1-5|NA|NA|TRBV12-3/TRBV12-4
TGTGCCAGCACAGGGAGAGGTGGCAATCAGCCCCAGCATTTT
CASTGRGGNQPQHF
>TRBJ2-3|NA|once|TRBV20-1
TGCAGTGCTAGAGTAGGGGGGAGCAAGGCAGATACGCAGTATTTT
CSARVGGSKADTQYF
>TRBJ2-7|NA|NA|TRBV7-9
TGTGCCAGCAGCTTAGTTTTCCAGGGACGGTCCTACGAGCAGTACTTC
CASSLVFQGRSYEQYF
>TRBJ2-1|NA|NA|TRBV20-1
TGCAGTGCTAGGGCCCCTTTCGGGGATCTTCCGCCGAATGAGCAGTTCTTC
CSARAPFGDLPPNEQFF
>TRBJ1-2|NA|NA|TRBV27
TGTGCCAGCAGTGTACAGGGACAAACCTATGGCTACACCTTC
CASSVQGQTYGYTF
>TRBJ2-5|NA|NA|TRBV7-6
TGTGCCAGCAGCTCAGGATTCAGGGTTCAAGAGACCCAGTACTTC
CASSSGFRVQETQYF
>TRBJ2-5|TRBD2|NA|TRBV6-2/TRBV6-3
TGTGCCAGCAGTTCAACCGGACTAGCGACCCAAGAGACCCAGTACTTC
CASSSTGLATQETQYF
>TRBJ2-4|NA|NA|TRBV4-1
TGCGCCAGCAGCCAAGGTCGGGAGGCCAAAAACATTCAGTACTTC
CASSQGREAKNIQYF
>TRBJ2-7|TRBD1|NA|TRBV7-2
TGTGCCAGCAGCTCCCGCGGACAGGACATCTACGAGCAGTACTTC
CASSSRGQDIYEQYF
>TRBJ2-7|NA|NA|TRBV2
TGTGCCAGCAGTGAACGGGCTCCGGAAAGAGCCTACGAGCAGTACTTC
CASSERAPERAYEQYF
>TRBJ1-5|NA|few|TRBV11-2
TGTGCCAGCAGCACAGACATCGGCAATCAGCCCCAGCATTTT
CASSTDIGNQPQHF
>TRBJ1-1|NA|NA|TRBV20-1
TGCAGTGCCTCCGGGAGACTGGTTACTGAAGCTTTCTTT
CSASGRLVTEAFF
>TRBJ1-3|TRBD1|once|TRBV5-6
TGTGCCAGCAGCTTCGGGACAGGGGGCTCTGGAAACACCATATATTTT
CASSFGTGGSGNTIYF
>TRBJ1-4|NA|NA|TRBV30
TGTGCCTGGAGTGTACTGGCAGAAGATAATGAAAAACTGTTTTTT
CAWSVLAEDNEKLFF
>TRBJ1-1|NA|NA|TRBV5-1
TGCGCCAGCAGTATGATTGGGGGCGAAAGGACTGAAGCTTTCTTT
CASSMIGGERTEAFF
>TRBJ1-4|TRBD1|NA|TRBV11-2
TGTGCCAGCAGCTTAGGACAGGGCGCGGACGTTAATGAAAAACTGTTTTTT
CASSLGQGADVNEKLFF
>TRBJ1-1|NA|NA|TRBV7-3
TGTGCCAGCAGCTTAATACGGACGGGCAAGAACACTGAAGCTTTCTTT
CASSLIRTGKNTEAFF
>TRBJ1-2|TRBD1|NA|TRBV13
TGTGCCAGCAGCATAGGACAGGAGTACTATGGCTACACCTTC
CASSIGQEYYGYTF
>TRBJ2-1|TRBD2|NA|TRBV11-2
TGTGCCAGCAGCTTAGGGGGACTAGCGAGCAATGAGCAGTTCTTC
CASSLGGLASNEQFF
>TRBJ2-7|NA|NA|TRBV28
TGTGCCAGCAGTTTAGCCGGGACCCTCTACGAGCAGTACTTC
CASSLAGTLYEQYF
>TRBJ1-2|NA|NA|TRBV2
TGTGCCAGCAGTGAAGGCGAGAGGGGCTACACCTTC
CASSEGERGYTF
>TRBJ2-1|NA|NA|TRBV19
TGTGCCAGTAGTATCCTTTACAGCAATGAGCAGTTCTTC
CASSILYSNEQFF
>TRBJ2-7|NA|NA|TRBV4-1
TGCGCCAGCAGCCAAGATCCGGTTTGGAGATCCTACGAGCAGTACTTC
CASSQDPVWRSYEQYF
>TRBJ2-7|NA|NA|TRBV20-1
TGCAGTGCTCCTTGGGGGGACGTCGACGAGCAGTACTTC
CSAPWGDVDEQYF